This TCR beta chain was captured by sequencing in a study of cytomegalovirus exposure and HLA in healthy donors. Of note for this clone: Its antigen is unidentified.

General study points: Donors were assumed by presence/absence analyses to have roughly uniform sequencing depth. A few CMV-associated chains were confirmed in vitro to be specific for CMV antigens.

The germline V and J ends were trimmed by 2 bases and 3 bases, with 9 bases remaining between them. CDR1 is SGHDT, CDR2 YYEEEE, per germline. This CDR3 has 13 residues. With 60 Vbeta and 13 Jbeta primers, the PCR was carried out. The method was immunoSEQ multiplex PCR; TCRdb's version includes in-frame clones alone and lacks a portion of them. This sample carries 95,000 to 100,000 clones, 65% to 80% of them seen once, and the ten largest clones take about 10%. The chain uses TRBV5-6 and TRBJ2-7; D call uncertain. Sequenced sample: PBMCs. The clonotype was recovered from a man aged 50 or older in good health and CMV-seronegative. CDR3 DNA sequence: TGTGCCAGCAGCTTACCCCGAGACTACGAGCAGTACTTC. Protein sequence: CASSLPRDYEQYF.